The 8 T cell receptor beta chains in this list originate from one sample, sequenced in a study of identical twins. MiXCR, run by TCRdb on the 5' RACE reads, gives a single entry per CDR3 protein. The sample shows under 800,000 distinct CDR3 sequences, 21% of them seen only once. These same records also appear under a second study, on T cells expressing NK-cell markers.

Source material: PBMCs. These receptors were collected from a woman in her late teens or twenties in good health.

V usage is TRBV13 and J usage is TRBJ1-4, with 8 bases matching TRBD1. Germline V lookup: CDR1 PRHDT, CDR2 FYEKMQ (reference sequence). This CDR3 is built from 15 residues. The V and J ends lost 5 bases and 4 bases, in that order; junction bases with no gene match: 6. CDR3 in amino acids: CASSQQGGLNEKLFF. CDR3 in DNA: TGTGCCAGCAGCCAACAGGGGGGACTTAATGAAAAACTGTTTTTT.

This clonotype was found a few times. This rearrangement joins TRBV10-3 to TRBJ2-7, with D perhaps assigned TRBD1 or TRBD2 (5 bases each). V was shortened by 6 bases and J by 1 base, with 10 bases between the two germline ends. The germline V gene encodes CDR1 ENHRY and CDR2 SYGVKD. This CDR3 contains 13 residues. CDR3 in DNA: TGTGCCATCAGCGAGGGACCATCCTACGAGCAGTACTTC. Encoded protein: CAISEGPSYEQYF.

This chain joins TRBV12-3 or TRBV12-4 and TRBJ2-1, with TRBD1 matching over 11 bases. V shed 5 bases, J shed 15 bases, and the junction held 9 bases outside the gene matches. This CDR3 region has 13 residues. For the CDR3, the DNA is TGTGCCAGCAGTACTCAGGGACAGGGGGACGTGTTCTTC. The encoded protein is CASSTQGQGDVFF.

The rearrangement links TRBV20-1 to TRBJ2-5; the D gene could be TRBD1 or TRBD2 (6 bases each). The CDR3 extends over 13 amino acids. Germline assignment: CDR1 DFQATT and CDR2 SNEGSKA (reference sequence). Trimming took 6 bases from V and 5 from J, leaving 16 bases between them. CDR3 sequence reads: CSAGTTRGETQYF. The CDR3 nucleotides are TGCAGTGCAGGGACGACTAGGGGGGAGACCCAGTACTTC.

This clonotype was observed a few times. The chain combines TRBV20-1 with TRBJ2-2; 10 positions agree with TRBD2. With 0 bases clipped from V and 13 bases from J, the junction kept 11 bases outside the gene matches. Germline values: CDR1 DFQATT, CDR2 SNEGSKA (reference sequence). The CDR3 spans 15 residues. DNA for the CDR3: TGCAGTGCTAGAGACGCGGTTCTAGCGGGAGTTCGGCTGTTTTTT. Protein: CSARDAVLAGVRLFF.

Only a few counts were recorded for this clonotype. This chain links TRBV20-1 with TRBJ2-1, with D unclear. V lost 2 bases and J lost 5, with 10 bases in between. The CDR3 spans 13 residues. The germline V gene encodes CDR1 DFQATT and CDR2 SNEGSKA (reference sequence). The CDR3: CSARSTYHNEQFF. Written as DNA, the CDR3 is TGCAGTGCTAGATCCACTTACCACAATGAGCAGTTCTTC.

This chain links TRBV7-8 with TRBJ1-6; 7 bases map to TRBD1. Losses at the gene ends were 3 bases for V and 5 bases for J; bases not matched to a gene: 4. This CDR3 is built from 15 residues. Per the germline V gene, CDR1 is SGHVS and CDR2 is FQNEAQ. Here the CDR3 reads CASSLGTVNNSPLHF. DNA for the CDR3: TGTGCCAGCAGCTTGGGGACAGTAAATAATTCACCCCTCCACTTT.

CDR3 amino acids: CASSRVPGQGQRPYGEQFF. The CDR3 bases are TGTGCCAGCAGCCGCGTCCCGGGACAGGGTCAAAGGCCTTACGGTGAGCAGTTCTTC. V is TRBV4-2 and J is TRBJ2-1; TRBD1 matches at 9 bases. CDR3 length equals 19 residues. Per germline, CDR1 LGHNA and CDR2 YNFKEQ. The V segment lost 4 bases and the J segment 9 bases; nucleotides outside the gene matches: 22.